One and the same sample provided the 25 T cell receptor beta chains below, sequenced in a study of blood T cell dynamics during melanoma immunotherapy. The time point: week 3, after first cycle of checkpoint inhibitor. Sequenced by immunoSEQ multiplex PCR; TCRdb stores in-frame clones only, minus some. The data show roughly 14,000 clones, about 83% seen once. This material consisted of blood, taken from a patient treated with checkpoint blockade. These receptors were obtained from a human donor with melanoma.

This rearrangement joins TRBV30 to TRBJ1-6; D ambiguous. This CDR3 is 13 amino acids long. The germline gives CDR1 GTSNPN, CDR2 SVGIG (reference sequence). Between the trimmed V and J ends, which lost 4 bases and 7 bases, there was a span of 11 bases. Here the CDR3 reads CAWMGIPNSPLHF. The CDR3 nucleotides read TGTGCCTGGATGGGGATTCCGAATTCACCCCTCCACTTT.

V usage is TRBV4-3 and J usage is TRBJ1-1, with a weak D call TRBD1 (6 bases). This CDR3 region has 14 residues. The V gene's germline CDR1 is LGHNA and CDR2 YSLEER. The V end lost 1 base, the J end lost 6 bases, and 12 bases lay between the germline ends. Written as DNA, the CDR3 is TGCGCCAGCAGCCAAGCAACAGGGTACCCTGAAGCTTTCTTT. Translation: CASSQATGYPEAFF.

J is TRBJ2-7 and V is TRBV6-6; 8 bases align to TRBD1. The CDR3 length is 13 residues. With V trimmed by 8 bases and J by 7 bases, 10 bases remained unmatched. Germline loops: CDR1 MNHNY, CDR2 SVGAGI (reference sequence). CDR3 sequence (DNA): TGTGCCAGCCGACAAGGGACAGGTGGAGAGCAGTACTTC. This encodes CASRQGTGGEQYF.

The V gene is TRBV20-1, the J gene TRBJ2-5; no clear D gene. Trimming stripped 6 bases from V and 5 bases from J, with 7 bases between. Germline V gives CDR1 DFQATT, CDR2 SNEGSKA (reference sequence). The CDR3 extends over 10 amino acids. The CDR3: CSALKETQYF. The CDR3 nucleotides are TGCAGTGCACTGAAGGAGACCCAGTACTTC.

The genes are TRBV7-2 and TRBJ1-5; 10 bases match TRBD1. CDR1 and CDR2 from the germline V gene are SGHTA and FQGNSA. This CDR3 has 15 amino acids. V lost 4 bases, J lost 5 bases, and 5 bases stayed unmatched. The CDR3, as DNA: TGTGCCAGCAGCTCCGCCGGGACAGGGGATCAGCCCCAGCATTTT. Translated, it gives CASSSAGTGDQPQHF.

Here the CDR3 reads CASSWGEGSPIRETQYF. CDR3 coding DNA: TGCGCCAGCAGCTGGGGGGAGGGGTCGCCTATCCGAGAGACCCAGTACTTC. The chain uses TRBV5-1 and TRBJ2-5, with 7 bases aligning to TRBD2. CDR1 and CDR2 (germline): SGHRS, YFSETQ. The junction had 15 bases not matched to a gene; V was cut back by 3 bases and J by 4 bases. This CDR3 region has 17 residues.

The V and J genes are TRBV2 and TRBJ2-7; D is tentatively TRBD1 or TRBD2 (7 bases each). The ends were cut back, 7 bases at V and 5 bases at J, with 18 bases in the middle. The germline V gene has CDR1 SNHLY and CDR2 FYNNEI. The CDR3 is made up of 14 amino acids. The CDR3 DNA is TGTGCCAGCACTCAGGGGGGGGGAGTCCACGAGCAGTACTTC. Encoded protein: CASTQGGGVHEQYF.

With regard to this clone: Relative to the germline gene, one junction end is altered; a read error may explain this. This chain connects TRBV10-3 to TRBJ2-7, with 12 bases fitting TRBD1. CDR1 ENHRY and CDR2 SYGVKD come from the germline V gene. The CDR3 extends over 15 amino acids. CDR3 sequence (DNA): TGTGCCAGCAGTCCCGGGACAGGGGGCCTTTTCGAGCAGTACTTC. As protein: CASSPGTGGLFEQYF.

The J gene is TRBJ2-2, the V gene TRBV18, with D maybe TRBD1 (5 bases). The length of the CDR3 is 14 residues. Between the trimmed V and J ends, which lost 3 bases and 1 base, there was a span of 6 bases. CDR1 is KGHSH, CDR2 LQKENI, per germline. CDR3 residues: CASSPDRNTGELFF. In nucleotides, the CDR3 is TGTGCCAGCTCACCTGACAGGAACACCGGGGAGCTGTTTTTT. The complete variable domain, with remaining parts taken from reference TRBV18 and TRBJ2-2, reads NAGVMQNPRHLVRRRGQEARLRCSPMKGHSHVYWYRQLPEEGLKFMVYLQKENIIDESGMPKERFSAEFPKEGPSILRIQQVVRGDSAAYFCASSPDRNTGELFFGEGSRLTVL.

DNA for the CDR3: TGTGCCAGCAGTCGCTCCCGAGGCAGGATGAACACTGAAGCTTTCTTT. It specifies CASSRSRGRMNTEAFF. This chain connects TRBV28 to TRBJ1-1, with D unclear. Trimming took 5 bases from V and 0 from J, leaving 16 bases between them. CDR1 is MDHEN and CDR2 is SYDVKM in the germline V gene. This CDR3 has 16 residues.

The chain is built from TRBV7-2 and TRBJ2-1, with a weak D call TRBD1 (5 bases). V was pared by 5 bases and J by 6 bases, with 14 bases between. The CDR3 is 14 residues long. Germline V gene sequence: CDR1 SGHTA, CDR2 FQGNSA. The CDR3 nucleotides are TGTGCCAGCAGCCAAAGACAGATTCCCAATGAGCAGTTCTTC. This encodes CASSQRQIPNEQFF.

The chain is built from TRBV7-8 and TRBJ2-3; 12 nucleotides align to TRBD2. The CDR3 contains 16 residues. V trimming: 1 base; J trimming: 6 bases; junction bases outside the gene matches: 5. CDR1 and CDR2 from the germline V gene are SGHVS and FQNEAQ. The CDR3 sequence is CASSLGLAGVGDTQYF. In DNA, the CDR3 is TGTGCCAGCAGCTTAGGACTAGCGGGAGTAGGGGATACGCAGTATTTT.

V gene TRBV18 combines with J gene TRBJ1-1, with 9 positions matching TRBD1. J gave up 1 base and V 1 base, and 4 bases lay outside the gene matches. CDR3 size: 16 residues. Looked up from germline, CDR1 is KGHSH and CDR2 is LQKENI. The CDR3 nucleotides read TGTGCCAGCTCACCACTGGCACAGGGGGCGAACACTGAAGCTTTCTTT. Protein product: CASSPLAQGANTEAFF.

This clone was counted between two and nine times. The chain couples TRBV11-2 to TRBJ1-3; D unresolved. The V gene lost 4 bases and the J gene lost 0 bases, with 7 bases spanning the gap. Germline V gene data show CDR1 as SGHAT and CDR2 as FQNNGV. This CDR3 is 14 amino acids long. The CDR3 loop is CASSSYSSGNTIYF. The CDR3 DNA reads as TGTGCCAGCAGCTCCTATAGCTCTGGAAACACCATATATTTT.

The V call is TRBV7-2, the J call TRBJ2-1, with 8 bases that match TRBD2. The germline V gene has CDR1 SGHTA and CDR2 FQGNSA. The CDR3 sequence is 17 residues long. V shed 7 bases, J shed 0 bases, and the junction held 11 bases outside the gene matches. The CDR3 here is CASTRLAPRSSYNEQFF. CDR3 in DNA: TGTGCCAGCACGAGACTAGCGCCGAGGAGCTCCTACAATGAGCAGTTCTTC.

The chain employs TRBV19 and TRBJ2-1; D remains ambiguous. The V end was cut by 3 bases, the J end by 0 bases, with 12 bases between. The CDR3 sequence is 16 residues long. Germline CDR1 is LNHDA and CDR2 is SQIVND (reference sequence). CDR3 sequence reads: CASSMGYRGSYNEQFF. The CDR3 DNA reads TGTGCCAGTAGTATGGGATACAGAGGCTCCTACAATGAGCAGTTCTTC.

The CDR3 region is CASSFRKTDTQYF. The CDR3 nucleotides read TGTGCCAGCAGCTTCAGGAAAACAGATACGCAGTATTTT. The chain combines TRBV7-2 with TRBJ2-3; D gene unclear. The CDR3 is 13 residues long. CDR1 and CDR2 (germline): SGHTA, FQGNSA. Between the trimmed V and J ends, which lost 3 bases and 3 bases, there was a span of 7 bases.

In this sample, this clone turned up once. The DNA of the CDR3 is TGTGCCAGCAGTATACGCTGGGAGCAGTACTTC. Its translation: CASSIRWEQYF. The rearrangement joins TRBV6-1 to TRBJ2-7; D not resolved. Germline values: CDR1 MNHNS, CDR2 SASEGT. This CDR3 contains 11 residues. Trimming stripped 5 bases from V and 7 bases from J, with 9 bases between.

The CDR3 DNA follows: TGTGCCAGCAGCGTAGGATCTAGCGGAAGGACAGATACGCAGTATTTT. Translation: CASSVGSSGRTDTQYF. The chain combines TRBV9 with TRBJ2-3, with 7 positions matching TRBD2. V dropped 0 bases and J dropped 3; count of bases not matched to a gene: 7. The CDR3 spans 16 residues. Germline V gene data show CDR1 as SGDLS and CDR2 as YYNGEE.

V and J are TRBV4-1 and TRBJ2-5, with 11 bases that match TRBD1. The V gene's germline CDR1 is MGHRA and CDR2 YSYEKL. After removal of 5 bases from V and 5 bases from J, the junction contained 25 bases not matched to a gene. There are 21 residues in the CDR3. CDR3 in amino acids: CASSYTTIPGTGGTSWETQYF. The CDR3 coding sequence is TGCGCCAGCAGCTACACAACCATTCCCGGGACAGGGGGTACATCATGGGAGACCCAGTACTTC.

The chain has TRBV5-4 and TRBJ1-1, with a weak D call TRBD1 (5 bases). V lost 4 bases and J 10 bases, leaving 23 bases between the germline ends. There are 15 residues in the CDR3. CDR1 SGHNT and CDR2 YYREEE come from the germline V gene (reference sequence). The chain's CDR3 is CASSGKQGTDNTAFF. CDR3 nucleotide sequence: TGTGCCAGCAGCGGTAAACAAGGGACTGACAATACAGCTTTCTTT.

The V and J genes are TRBV5-1 and TRBJ1-4; D perhaps matches TRBD1 (6 bases). With 4 bases removed from V and 2 bases from J, the gap between germline ends came to 15 bases. CDR1 is SGHRS and CDR2 is YFSETQ in the germline V gene. The CDR3 consists of 16 residues. The CDR3 nucleotides read TGCGCCAGCAGCGACGGGCAGGGGACCACTAATGAAAAACTGTTTTTT. Translation gives CASSDGQGTTNEKLFF.

This clone was observed a single time. The chain joins TRBV7-9 to TRBJ2-1; the match to TRBD2 covers 7 bases. The length of the CDR3 is 15 residues. V dropped 5 bases and J dropped 0; count of bases not matched to a gene: 4. Germline CDR1 reads SEHNR; CDR2 reads FQNEAQ (reference sequence). DNA for the CDR3: TGTGCCAGCAGCCCCGGGAGGAGCTCCTACAATGAGCAGTTCTTC. It translates to CASSPGRSSYNEQFF. The full variable domain, rest sourced from reference TRBV7-9 and TRBJ2-1, is DTGVSQNPRHKITKRGQNVTFRCDPISEHNRLYWYRQTLGQGPEFLTYFQNEAQLEKSRLLSDRFSAERPKGSFSTLEIQRTEQGDSAMYLCASSPGRSSYNEQFFGPGTRLTVL.

This chain joins TRBV27 and TRBJ2-7, with 7 bases identical to TRBD1. Germline CDR1 MNHEY, CDR2 SMNVEV (reference sequence). V trimming: 3 bases; J trimming: 3 bases; junction bases outside the gene matches: 5. This CDR3 comprises 14 residues. The CDR3, as DNA: TGTGCCAGCAGTTTCAACAGGGGTGGCTACGAGCAGTACTTC. Encoded protein: CASSFNRGGYEQYF.

This rearrangement joins TRBV5-4 to TRBJ2-1, with 13 bases aligning to TRBD2. Germline trimming cut 0 bases from V and 0 bases from J; bases unmatched to any gene: 9. Per germline, CDR1 SGHNT and CDR2 YYREEE (reference sequence). This CDR3 is built from 20 residues. As DNA, the CDR3 is TGTGCCAGCAGCTTGGGCCCGGGACTAGCGGGGCAGAGCTCCTACAATGAGCAGTTCTTC. This translates into CASSLGPGLAGQSSYNEQFF.